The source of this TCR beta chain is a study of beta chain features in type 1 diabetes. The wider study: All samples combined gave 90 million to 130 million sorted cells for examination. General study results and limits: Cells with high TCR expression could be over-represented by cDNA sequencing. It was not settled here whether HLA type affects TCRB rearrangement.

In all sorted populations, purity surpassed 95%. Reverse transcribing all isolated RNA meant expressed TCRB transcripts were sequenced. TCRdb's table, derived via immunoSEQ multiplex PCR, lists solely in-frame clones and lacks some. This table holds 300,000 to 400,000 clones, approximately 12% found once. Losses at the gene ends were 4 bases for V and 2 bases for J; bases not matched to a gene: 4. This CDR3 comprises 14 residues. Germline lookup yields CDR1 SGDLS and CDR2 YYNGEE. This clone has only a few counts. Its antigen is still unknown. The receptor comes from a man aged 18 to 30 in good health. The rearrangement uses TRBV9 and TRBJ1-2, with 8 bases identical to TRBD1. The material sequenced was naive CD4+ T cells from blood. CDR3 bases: TGTGCCAGCAGCAATTACAGGGGGAACTATGGCTACACCTTC. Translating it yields CASSNYRGNYGYTF.